A single sample is the source of the 28 T cell receptor beta chains below, sequenced in a study of PD-1 blockade in mismatch repair-deficient tumors. The assay was immunoSEQ multiplex PCR, and TCRdb's table has in-frame clones only and misses some. The sample includes tens of thousands of clones, 65% to 85% of them seen just once. This material consisted of peripheral blood, taken 12 weeks after starting pembrolizumab. The origin of the receptors is an adult with mismatch repair-deficient cancer.

V usage is TRBV11-2 and J usage is TRBJ2-1; D unresolved. Germline values: CDR1 SGHAT, CDR2 FQNNGV. Deletions cut 4 bases from V and 4 bases from J, with 8 bases between. The CDR3 has 13 amino acids. The CDR3 loop reads CASSSLRYNEQFF. The CDR3 DNA follows: TGTGCCAGCAGCTCCCTCAGATACAATGAGCAGTTCTTC.

The gene calls are TRBV7-9 and TRBJ2-2; 7 bases agree with TRBD1. CDR3 size: 15 residues. Losses at the gene ends were 4 bases for V and 5 bases for J; bases not matched to a gene: 7. Per the germline V gene, CDR1 is SEHNR and CDR2 is FQNEAQ (reference sequence). The CDR3, as DNA: TGTGCCAGCAGCTCTTTCGCAGGGGGTACCGGGGAGCTGTTTTTT. Amino acid sequence: CASSSFAGGTGELFF.

This clone has just one count. CDR3 sequence reads: CASKTGTTPYEQYF. The DNA for the CDR3 is TGTGCCAGCAAAACCGGGACAACCCCCTACGAGCAGTACTTC. The chain joins TRBV27 to TRBJ2-7, with D maybe TRBD1 (6 bases). Germline V gives CDR1 MNHEY, CDR2 SMNVEV (reference sequence). V lost 7 bases, J lost 2 bases, and 15 bases lay in between. This CDR3 contains 14 residues.

This chain connects TRBV25-1 to TRBJ2-1; 9 bases line up with TRBD2. This CDR3 spans 15 amino acids. The V and J ends lost 4 bases and 4 bases, in that order; junction bases with no gene match: 5. Germline V lookup: CDR1 MGHDK, CDR2 SYGVNS. The CDR3 region is CASSVTSGLYNEQFF. The CDR3 DNA reads TGTGCCAGCAGTGTTACTAGCGGGTTATACAATGAGCAGTTCTTC.

The chain carries TRBV6-5 and TRBJ2-7, with D possibly being TRBD1 (5 bases). V was cut by 6 bases and J by 2 bases, with 11 bases left in between. In germline, CDR1 is MNHEY, CDR2 SVGAGI. This CDR3 spans 13 amino acids. The CDR3 DNA sequence: TGTGCCAGCAGACTCCAGGGTGCCTACGAGCAGTACTTC. It encodes CASRLQGAYEQYF.

V and J are TRBV18 and TRBJ2-1, with 7 bases matching TRBD1. CDR3 length: 16 amino acids. Germline V gene data show CDR1 as KGHSH and CDR2 as LQKENI. Losses at the gene ends were 3 bases for V and 4 bases for J; bases not matched to a gene: 9. For the CDR3, the DNA is TGTGCCAGCTCACCCGACAGGGTTGTAGTGTACAATGAGCAGTTCTTC. Translating gives CASSPDRVVVYNEQFF.

The chain couples TRBV30 to TRBJ1-2; D is unclear. The CDR3 has 14 amino acids. V was clipped by 1 base and J by 4 bases, with 13 bases between them. Germline loops: CDR1 GTSNPN, CDR2 SVGIG (reference sequence). In DNA form, the CDR3 reads TGTGCCTGGAGTGAGGGTTTGGTTAGCTATGGCTACACCTTC. This sequence encodes CAWSEGLVSYGYTF. Full variable domain (rest looked up from reference TRBV30 and TRBJ1-2): SQTIHQWPATLVQPVGSPLSLECTVEGTSNPNLYWYRQAAGRGLQLLFYSVGIGQISSEVPQNLSASRPQDRQFILSSKKLLLSDSGFYLCAWSEGLVSYGYTFGSGTRLTVV.

The chain combines TRBV27 with TRBJ1-2, with D uncertain. Germline V CDR1 and CDR2: MNHEY, SMNVEV (reference sequence). The CDR3 length is 14 residues. Trimming cost V 3 bases and J 4 bases, with 12 bases left between them. This chain's CDR3 is CASSFASPPYGYTF. The CDR3 DNA reads TGTGCCAGCAGTTTTGCCAGCCCACCCTATGGCTACACCTTC.

This chain joins TRBV6-1 and TRBJ1-1, with D possibly TRBD1 on 5 matching bases. The CDR3 contains 15 residues. In germline, CDR1 is MNHNS, CDR2 SASEGT. Trimming took 7 bases from V and 3 from J, leaving 18 bases between them. The CDR3 DNA follows: TGTGCCAGCACCGACAGAGGGGCGGGGGACACTGAAGCTTTCTTT. Translation gives CASTDRGAGDTEAFF.

This chain uses TRBV5-4 with TRBJ2-3; no reliable D call. This CDR3 region has 15 residues. From germline, CDR1 is SGHNT and CDR2 YYREEE (reference sequence). V gave up 4 bases and J gave up 6 bases, with 18 bases separating them. The CDR3 nucleotides are TGTGCCAGCAGCCGCGAAGGTGCGAGAGTGGATACGCAGTATTTT. This translates into CASSREGARVDTQYF.

This chain uses TRBV6-6 with TRBJ2-7; D is perhaps TRBD1 (6 bases). V dropped 0 bases and J dropped 0 bases, with 12 bases sitting between them. Germline loops: CDR1 MNHNY, CDR2 SVGAGI (reference sequence). The CDR3 runs 16 residues. The DNA of the CDR3 is TGTGCCAGCAGTTACTCTCTGTGGGACAACTCCTACGAGCAGTACTTC. It yields the protein CASSYSLWDNSYEQYF.

This clone occurred many times. The chain is built from TRBV28 and TRBJ2-3, with D possibly matching TRBD1 (5 bases). Germline V CDR1 and CDR2: MDHEN, SYDVKM. The CDR3 has 15 residues. V lost 1 base and J lost 4, with 12 bases in between. The CDR3 DNA sequence: TGTGCCAGCAGTTTATACCAGGGATTCGCAGATACGCAGTATTTT. Translated: CASSLYQGFADTQYF.

The chain employs TRBV7-3 and TRBJ2-1; D is perhaps TRBD1 or TRBD2 (5 bases each). The germline CDR1 and CDR2 sequences are SGHTA and FQGTGA. This CDR3 has 15 amino acids. Trimming took off 4 bases at V and 7 bases at J, with 17 bases between the two ends. The CDR3 loop is CASSSTSGTFNEQFF. In DNA, the CDR3 is TGTGCCAGCAGCTCAACCTCCGGGACCTTTAATGAGCAGTTCTTC.

This clone has just a few counts. The CDR3 loop reads CAHVTGPAEAFF. The CDR3 bases are TGTGCCCACGTGACAGGGCCCGCTGAAGCTTTCTTT. This chain connects TRBV30 to TRBJ1-1; TRBD1 agrees at 7 bases. Germline CDR1 reads GTSNPN; CDR2 reads SVGIG (reference sequence). There are 12 residues in the CDR3. Trimming took 8 bases from V and 6 from J; bases not matched to a gene: 9.

The V gene is TRBV14, the J gene TRBJ2-1; D gene uncertain. V was pared by 0 bases and J by 11 bases, with 5 bases between. The CDR3 spans 11 residues. Germline V gives CDR1 SGHDN, CDR2 FVKESK. CDR3 DNA sequence: TGTGCCAGCAGCCAAGAGGCAAAGCAGTTCTTC. It yields the protein CASSQEAKQFF.

This chain joins TRBV11-3 and TRBJ2-1, with TRBD2 as a possible D gene (6 bases). Trimming cost V 3 bases and J 9 bases, with 18 bases left between them. Germline V CDR1 and CDR2: SGHNT, YENEEA. The CDR3 runs to 15 residues. The CDR3 bases are TGTGCCAGCAGCTTCCCTAGCGCGGTGTATGGTGAGCAGTTCTTC. Translation: CASSFPSAVYGEQFF. Full variable domain (missing parts from reference TRBV11-3 and TRBJ2-1): EAGVVQSPRYKIIEKKQPVAFWCNPISGHNTLYWYLQNLGQGPELLIRYENEEAVDDSQLPKDRFSAERLKGVDSTLKIQPAELGDSAVYLCASSFPSAVYGEQFFGPGTRLTVL.

This clone is a singleton in its sample. The V gene is TRBV29-1, the J gene TRBJ2-7; 7 bases line up with TRBD1. The CDR3 has 12 amino acids. V dropped 5 bases and J dropped 2; count of bases not matched to a gene: 3. Germline CDR1 is SQVTM and CDR2 is ANQGSEA. The CDR3 DNA follows: TGCAGCGTTAGACAGGGCGCCTACGAGCAGTACTTC. Translated, it gives CSVRQGAYEQYF.

The chain links TRBV5-1 to TRBJ2-2; D is unclear. The length of the CDR3 is 13 residues. The germline CDR1 and CDR2 sequences are SGHRS and YFSETQ. V lost 0 bases and J lost 1, with 1 base in between. The CDR3 sequence: CASSLGNTGELFF. In DNA, the CDR3 is TGCGCCAGCAGCTTGGGGAACACCGGGGAGCTGTTTTTT. Drawing the rest from reference TRBV5-1 and TRBJ2-2, the complete variable domain is KAGVTQTPRYLIKTRGQQVTLSCSPISGHRSVSWYQQTPGQGLQFLFEYFSETQRNKGNFPGRFSGRQFSNSRSEMNVSTLELGDSALYLCASSLGNTGELFFGEGSRLTVL.

The V gene is TRBV11-2, the J gene TRBJ1-2; TRBD1 agrees at 9 bases. Per the germline V gene, CDR1 is SGHAT and CDR2 is FQNNGV. The CDR3 totals 16 residues. The ends lost 5 bases at V and 2 bases at J; junction bases unmatched: 9. The CDR3 nucleotides are TGTGCCAGCAGCCTTAACCCGGGACAGGGAAACTATGGCTACACCTTC. Its protein is CASSLNPGQGNYGYTF.

In nucleotides, the CDR3 is TGTGCCAGCAGTGAAGGCTACAGGGACACAGATACGCAGTATTTT. Encoded protein: CASSEGYRDTDTQYF. V usage is TRBV2 and J usage is TRBJ2-3; D may be TRBD1 (6 bases). The germline V and J ends were trimmed by 1 base and 2 bases, with 10 bases remaining between them. The CDR3 has 15 amino acids. Looked up from germline, CDR1 is SNHLY and CDR2 is FYNNEI.

V and J are TRBV19 and TRBJ1-4; 7 bases line up with TRBD1. CDR1 and CDR2 (germline): LNHDA, SQIVND (reference sequence). V gave up 6 bases and J gave up 4 bases; unmatched junction bases: 5. The CDR3 runs to 14 residues. The CDR3 sequence is CASRKQGNNEKLFF. The CDR3 DNA follows: TGTGCCAGTAGGAAACAGGGGAATAATGAAAAACTGTTTTTT.

The chain recombines TRBV4-3 with TRBJ2-3; tentatively, D is TRBD1 (5 bases). Germline V gene lookup returns CDR1 LGHNA and CDR2 YSLEER. The V end lost 1 base, the J end lost 6 bases, and 14 bases lay between the germline ends. This CDR3 contains 15 residues. The CDR3 spells CASSQVDTSRDTQYF. The DNA of the CDR3 is TGCGCCAGCAGCCAAGTGGACACTTCGAGGGATACGCAGTATTTT.

The rearrangement uses TRBV2 and TRBJ2-2; perhaps TRBD1 as D (6 bases). Trimming took 6 bases from V and 1 from J, leaving 9 bases between them. Per the germline V gene, CDR1 is SNHLY and CDR2 is FYNNEI. This CDR3 has 14 residues. The CDR3 region has the DNA TGTGCCAGCAGGGTACAGGGGAACACCGGGGAGCTGTTTTTT. Translating gives CASRVQGNTGELFF.

V and J are TRBV15 and TRBJ1-4; the D gene is possibly TRBD1 (5 bases). This CDR3 contains 16 residues. Germline V gene data show CDR1 as LNHNV and CDR2 as YYDKDF (reference sequence). Trimming shortened V by 0 bases and J by 5 bases, and 13 bases separated the two germline ends. The CDR3: CATSRDGLGVNEKLFF. As DNA, the CDR3 is TGTGCCACCAGCAGAGATGGTCTGGGGGTAAATGAAAAACTGTTTTTT.

The chain combines TRBV7-8 with TRBJ2-5; 7 nucleotides align to TRBD1. In germline, CDR1 is SGHVS, CDR2 FQNEAQ. V shed 6 bases and J 5 bases; nucleotides not matched to a gene: 9. This CDR3 is 14 amino acids long. The CDR3 region is CASSHTGETETQYF. For the CDR3, the DNA is TGTGCCAGCAGTCACACAGGGGAAACGGAGACCCAGTACTTC.

DNA of the CDR3: TGTGCCATCAGCGGGCCGTCCGGGACTCGCTCCTACAATGAGCAGTTCTTC. Its protein product is CAISGPSGTRSYNEQFF. The chain carries TRBV10-3 and TRBJ2-1, with a weak D call TRBD2 (6 bases). This CDR3 region has 17 residues. Germline assignment: CDR1 ENHRY and CDR2 SYGVKD. Deletions cut 6 bases from V and 0 bases from J, with 18 bases between.

This clone was found a few times. J is TRBJ2-7 and V is TRBV7-9; no definite D call. V gave up 5 bases and J gave up 0 bases, with 11 bases separating them. CDR1 is SEHNR and CDR2 is FQNEAQ in the germline V gene (reference sequence). The CDR3 extends over 14 amino acids. As DNA, the CDR3 is TGTGCCAGCAGCCCAGGACGGACCTCCTACGAGCAGTACTTC. Protein sequence: CASSPGRTSYEQYF.

V usage is TRBV5-4 and J usage is TRBJ2-2, with 14 bases lining up with TRBD2. CDR3 length: 17 amino acids. The trim removed 4 bases at V and 6 bases at J, leaving 8 bases unmatched. Per the germline V gene, CDR1 is SGHNT and CDR2 is YYREEE (reference sequence). The CDR3 spells CASSNEQGLAGAGELFF. DNA for the CDR3: TGTGCCAGCAGCAACGAACAGGGACTAGCGGGAGCCGGGGAGCTGTTTTTT.